This TCR beta chain was retrieved from a study of T cells after yellow fever vaccination (dated by TCRdb to 2018 to 2020). Looking at the study overall: The SMART-Seq v4 Ultra Low Input RNA kit was used to prepare libraries from fractions with low cell numbers. To follow T-cell clones before and after primary and booster YFV17D yellow fever vaccination, bulk TCR alpha and beta repertoires were sequenced over time. Two healthy male donors, one aged 18 to 29 and one aged 30 to 40 years, were included in the cohort. Blood was drawn at multiple timepoints before and after primary and secondary immunization, with bulk PBMC replicates and cell subsets isolated. Beyond this particular receptor, the publication reports: Most clones expanded after primary vaccination were re-detected after the booster (96% of CD4 and around 88% of CD8), suggesting broad memory maintenance. A small fraction of clonotypes showed up in both the CD4 and CD8 compartments, probably as a result of convergent recombination. The study included only a couple of donors, which limits how far the findings can be generalized. Because abundant contaminating clonotypes from the bulk population could be contained in FACS-sorted repertoires, computational filtering was required. The secondary T-cell response was weaker than the primary response but faster, peaking on day 5 instead of day 15.

TCR cDNA was synthesized by 5'RACE template switching, through which a universal primer site and unique molecular identifiers were introduced. Priming for cDNA synthesis came from both the TCR alpha and TCR beta constant segments. Library amplification involved two PCR steps, and the second step added sample barcodes and sequencing adapters. Sequencing of libraries was done on Illumina HiSeq 2500 (2x100 bp) or NovaSeq (2x150 bp). From the authors' description of their analysis: Demultiplexing of reads and collapsing into UMI consensus sequences were performed with MIGEC, and V(D)J alignment was carried out with MiXCR. Clonotypes responding to the vaccine were identified with edgeR on replicate PBMC samples, with the criteria of FDR below 0.01 and a log2 fold change above 5 up to day 15. Each bulk clonotype received a CD4 or CD8 identity based on whether the sequenced CD4 or CD8 repertoire contained that clonotype at higher abundance. TCRdb cleaned the public reads at Q25 with fastp, built clones with MiXCR and kept in-frame beta chains. Rows are combined by CDR3 protein, so each entry shows the most common genes and DNA. TCRdb, not the original authors, processed these V and J calls. The sample table contains hundreds of thousands of distinct CDR3 sequences; only one count was recorded for 12% of them. The top ten clonotypes cover 15% of the sample.

On this clonotype itself: Its antigen is not yet known. It has no much larger one-base neighbor in the sample; base qualities were not kept.

This specimen's treatment or condition label, interpreted: live attenuated yellow fever vaccine strain. At each blood-draw timepoint, two biological replicates of bulk PBMCs were obtained. PBMCs were isolated from peripheral blood using a standard Ficoll-Paque protocol. TriZol was used to extract RNA from bulk PBMCs, from CD4 and CD8 fractions, and from dextramer-positive and dextramer-negative fractions. Reading from cysteine to phenylalanine, the CDR3 counts 12 amino acids. The DNA shown is the 36-base CDR3, in frame from base 1. The trim is 4 bases for V and 0 bases for J, with a gap of 3 bases between the germline ends.

Recombination linked TRBV12-3 or TRBV12-4 to TRBJ1-1, with the D gene not confidently named. The TCR comes from a man aged 25-45 years who received the YFV17D yellow fever vaccine. Sequencing used PBMCs, obtained on the day of the yellow fever booster vaccination. CDR3 reads: CASSYVNTEAFF. The sequenced DNA: TGTGCCAGCAGTTACGTGAACACTGAAGCTTTCTTT.